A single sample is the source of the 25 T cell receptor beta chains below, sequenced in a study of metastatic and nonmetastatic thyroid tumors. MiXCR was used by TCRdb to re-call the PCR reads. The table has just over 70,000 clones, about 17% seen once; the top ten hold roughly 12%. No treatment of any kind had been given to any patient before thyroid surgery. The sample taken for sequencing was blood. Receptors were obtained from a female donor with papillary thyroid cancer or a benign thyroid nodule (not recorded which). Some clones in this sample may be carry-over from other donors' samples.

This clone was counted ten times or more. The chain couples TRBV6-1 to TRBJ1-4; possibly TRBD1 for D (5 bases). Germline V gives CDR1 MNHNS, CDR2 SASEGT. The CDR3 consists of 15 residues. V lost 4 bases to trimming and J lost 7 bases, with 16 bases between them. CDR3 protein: CASSVFRGIGEKLFF. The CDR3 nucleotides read TGTGCCAGCAGTGTTTTTCGGGGGATCGGTGAAAAACTGTTTTTT.

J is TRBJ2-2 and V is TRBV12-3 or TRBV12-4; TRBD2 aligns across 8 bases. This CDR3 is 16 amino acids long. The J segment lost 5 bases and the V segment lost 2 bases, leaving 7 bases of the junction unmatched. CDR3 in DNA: TGTGCCAGCAGTTTAATGGCGGGAGGAGGTACCGGGGAGCTGTTTTTT. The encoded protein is CASSLMAGGGTGELFF.

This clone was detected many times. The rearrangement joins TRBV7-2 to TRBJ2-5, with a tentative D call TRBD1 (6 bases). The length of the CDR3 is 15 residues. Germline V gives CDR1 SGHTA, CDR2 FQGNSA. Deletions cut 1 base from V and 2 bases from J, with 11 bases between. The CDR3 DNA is TGTGCCAGCAGCTTAGTGGGGGCACAGCAAGAGACCCAGTACTTC. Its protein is CASSLVGAQQETQYF. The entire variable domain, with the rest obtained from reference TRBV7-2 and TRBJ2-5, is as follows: GAGVSQSPSNKVTEKGKDVELRCDPISGHTALYWYRQSLGQGLEFLIYFQGNSAPDKSGLPSDRFSAERTGGSVSTLTIQRTQQEDSAVYLCASSLVGAQQETQYFGPGTRLLVL.

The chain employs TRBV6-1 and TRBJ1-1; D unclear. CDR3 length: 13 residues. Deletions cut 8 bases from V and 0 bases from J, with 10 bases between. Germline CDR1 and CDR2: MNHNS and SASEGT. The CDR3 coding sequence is TGTGCCAGCTGTGGGGTCATGAACACTGAAGCTTTCTTT. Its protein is CASCGVMNTEAFF.

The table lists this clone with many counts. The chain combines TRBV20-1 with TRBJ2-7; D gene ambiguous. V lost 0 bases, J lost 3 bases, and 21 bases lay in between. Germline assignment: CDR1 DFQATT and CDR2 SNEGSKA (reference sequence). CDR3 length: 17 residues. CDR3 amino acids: CSARDLTTGHLLYEQYF. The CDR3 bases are TGCAGTGCTAGAGATCTTACCACCGGCCACCTCCTCTACGAGCAGTACTTC.

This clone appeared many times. CDR3 sequence reads: CSARDGQGSEQFF. CDR3 coding DNA: TGCAGTGCTAGAGATGGACAGGGGAGTGAGCAGTTCTTC. The chain couples TRBV20-1 to TRBJ2-1; 9 nucleotides agree with TRBD1. V shed 0 bases and J 9 bases; nucleotides not matched to a gene: 3. The CDR3 is 13 amino acids. Germline V gives CDR1 DFQATT, CDR2 SNEGSKA (reference sequence).

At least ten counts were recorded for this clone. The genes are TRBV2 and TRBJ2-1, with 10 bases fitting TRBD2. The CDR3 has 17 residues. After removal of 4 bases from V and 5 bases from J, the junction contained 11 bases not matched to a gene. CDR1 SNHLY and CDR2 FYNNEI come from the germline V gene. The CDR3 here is CASSAPGTSEVDNEQFF. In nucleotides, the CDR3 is TGTGCCAGCAGTGCCCCTGGGACTAGCGAAGTGGACAATGAGCAGTTCTTC.

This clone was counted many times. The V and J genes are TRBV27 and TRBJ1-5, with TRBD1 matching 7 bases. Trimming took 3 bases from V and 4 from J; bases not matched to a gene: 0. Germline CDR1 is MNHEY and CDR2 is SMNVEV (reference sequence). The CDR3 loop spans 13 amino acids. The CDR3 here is CASSFRGNQPQHF. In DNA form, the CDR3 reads TGTGCCAGCAGTTTCAGGGGGAATCAGCCCCAGCATTTT.

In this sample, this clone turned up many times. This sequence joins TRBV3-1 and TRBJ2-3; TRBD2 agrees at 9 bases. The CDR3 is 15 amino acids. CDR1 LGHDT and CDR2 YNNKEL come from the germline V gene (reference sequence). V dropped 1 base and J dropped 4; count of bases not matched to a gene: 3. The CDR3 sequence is CASSQAAGGADTQYF. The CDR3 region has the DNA TGTGCCAGCAGCCAAGCGGCGGGAGGGGCAGATACGCAGTATTTT.

The CDR3 DNA reads TGTGCCAGCAGCCGCGCCCTAGGGGATTTCTACAATGAGCAGTTCTTC. Translation: CASSRALGDFYNEQFF. The rearrangement joins TRBV9 to TRBJ2-1, with D possibly matching TRBD1 (5 bases). Trimming removed 4 bases at V and 3 bases at J, with 17 bases between. Germline CDR1 and CDR2: SGDLS and YYNGEE. This CDR3 is built from 16 residues.

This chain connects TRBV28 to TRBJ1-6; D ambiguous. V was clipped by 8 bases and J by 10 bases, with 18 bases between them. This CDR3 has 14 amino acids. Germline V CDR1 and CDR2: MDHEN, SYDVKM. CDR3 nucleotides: TGTGCCAGCGACGAGGACCGGGATGGGTCACCCCTCCACTTT. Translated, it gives CASDEDRDGSPLHF.

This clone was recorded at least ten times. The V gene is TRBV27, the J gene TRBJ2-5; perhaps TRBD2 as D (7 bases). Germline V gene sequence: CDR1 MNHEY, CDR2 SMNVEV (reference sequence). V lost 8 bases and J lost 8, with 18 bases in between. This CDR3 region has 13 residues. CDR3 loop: CASSPGGGRTQYF. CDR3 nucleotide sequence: TGTGCCAGCTCCCCGGGGGGCGGTCGAACCCAGTACTTC.

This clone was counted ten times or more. The CDR3 region has the DNA TGTGCCAGCAGTTACCGAGGGTTTTCTGAAGCTTTCTTT. This translates into CASSYRGFSEAFF. The chain recombines TRBV6-2 or TRBV6-3 with TRBJ1-1, with D uncertain. The germline gives CDR1 MNHEY, CDR2 SVGEGT. Trimming removed 2 bases from V and 6 bases from J, with 10 bases in between. The CDR3 contains 13 residues.

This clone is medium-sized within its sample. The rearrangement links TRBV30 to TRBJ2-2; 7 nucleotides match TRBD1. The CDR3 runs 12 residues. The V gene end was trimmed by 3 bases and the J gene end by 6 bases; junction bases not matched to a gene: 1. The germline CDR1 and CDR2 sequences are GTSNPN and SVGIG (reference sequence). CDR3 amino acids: CAWSRGSGELFF. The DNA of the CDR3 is TGTGCCTGGAGCAGGGGGTCCGGGGAGCTGTTTTTT. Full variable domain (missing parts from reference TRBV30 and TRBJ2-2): SQTIHQWPATLVQPVGSPLSLECTVEGTSNPNLYWYRQAAGRGLQLLFYSVGIGQISSEVPQNLSASRPQDRQFILSSKKLLLSDSGFYLCAWSRGSGELFFGEGSRLTVL.

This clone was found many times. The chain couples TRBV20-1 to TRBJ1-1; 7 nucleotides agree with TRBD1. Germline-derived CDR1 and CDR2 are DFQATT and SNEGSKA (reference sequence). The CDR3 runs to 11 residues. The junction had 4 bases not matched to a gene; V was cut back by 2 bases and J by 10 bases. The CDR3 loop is CSARTQGGAFF. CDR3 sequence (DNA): TGCAGTGCTAGAACCCAGGGGGGAGCTTTCTTT.

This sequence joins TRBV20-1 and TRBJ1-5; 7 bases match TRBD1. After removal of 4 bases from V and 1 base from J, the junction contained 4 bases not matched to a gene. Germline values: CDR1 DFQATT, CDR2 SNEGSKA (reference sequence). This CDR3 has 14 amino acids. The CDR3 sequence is CSAIEGASNQPQHF. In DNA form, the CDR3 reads TGCAGTGCTATCGAGGGGGCCAGCAATCAGCCCCAGCATTTT.

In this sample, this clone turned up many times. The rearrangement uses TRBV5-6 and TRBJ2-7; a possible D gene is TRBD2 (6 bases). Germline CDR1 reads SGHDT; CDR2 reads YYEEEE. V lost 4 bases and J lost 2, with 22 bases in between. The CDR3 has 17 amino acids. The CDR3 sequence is CASSGVPGGGLPYEQYF. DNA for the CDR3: TGTGCCAGCAGCGGCGTTCCCGGGGGAGGACTTCCCTACGAGCAGTACTTC.

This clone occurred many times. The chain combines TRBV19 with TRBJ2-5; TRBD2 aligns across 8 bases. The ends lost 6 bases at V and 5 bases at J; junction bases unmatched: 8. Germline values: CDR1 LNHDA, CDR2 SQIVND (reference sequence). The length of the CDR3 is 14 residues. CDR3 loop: CASRRTSLAETQYF. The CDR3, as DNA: TGTGCCAGTAGAAGGACTAGCTTGGCGGAGACCCAGTACTTC.

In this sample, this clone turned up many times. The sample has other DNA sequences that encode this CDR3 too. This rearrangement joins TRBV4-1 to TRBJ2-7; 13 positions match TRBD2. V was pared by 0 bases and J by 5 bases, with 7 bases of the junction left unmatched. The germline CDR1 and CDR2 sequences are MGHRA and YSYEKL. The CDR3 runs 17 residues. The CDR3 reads CASSQDTGLAGLNEQYF. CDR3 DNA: TGCGCCAGCAGCCAAGATACGGGACTAGCGGGACTGAACGAGCAGTACTTC.

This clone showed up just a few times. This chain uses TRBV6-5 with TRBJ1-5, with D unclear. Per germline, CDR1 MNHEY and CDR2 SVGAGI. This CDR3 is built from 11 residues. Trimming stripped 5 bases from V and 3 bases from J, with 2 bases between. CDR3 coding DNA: TGTGCCAGCAGTCACAATCAGCCCCAGCATTTT. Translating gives CASSHNQPQHF.

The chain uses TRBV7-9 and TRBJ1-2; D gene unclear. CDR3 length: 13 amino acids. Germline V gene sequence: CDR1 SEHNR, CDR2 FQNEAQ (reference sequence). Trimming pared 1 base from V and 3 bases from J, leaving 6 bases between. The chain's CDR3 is CASSLGADYGYTF. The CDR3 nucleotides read TGTGCCAGCAGCTTAGGGGCAGACTATGGCTACACCTTC.

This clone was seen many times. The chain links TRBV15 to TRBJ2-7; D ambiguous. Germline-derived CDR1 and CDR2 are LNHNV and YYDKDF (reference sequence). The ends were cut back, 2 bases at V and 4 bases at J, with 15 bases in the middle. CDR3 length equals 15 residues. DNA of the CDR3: TGTGCCACCAGCAGAACTGGAAATCTCCTATACGAGCAGTACTTC. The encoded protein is CATSRTGNLLYEQYF.

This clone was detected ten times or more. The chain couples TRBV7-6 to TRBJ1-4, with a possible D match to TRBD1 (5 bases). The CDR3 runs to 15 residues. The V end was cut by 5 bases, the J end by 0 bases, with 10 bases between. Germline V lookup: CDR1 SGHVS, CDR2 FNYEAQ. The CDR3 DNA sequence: TGTGCCAGCAGCCAAGACAGTGCAACTAATGAAAAACTGTTTTTT. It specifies CASSQDSATNEKLFF.

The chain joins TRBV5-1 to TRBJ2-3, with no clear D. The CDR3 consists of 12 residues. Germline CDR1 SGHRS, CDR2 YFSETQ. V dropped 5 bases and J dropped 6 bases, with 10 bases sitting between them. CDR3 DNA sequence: TGCGCCAGCAGTAATGACGGGGATACGCAGTATTTT. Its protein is CASSNDGDTQYF.

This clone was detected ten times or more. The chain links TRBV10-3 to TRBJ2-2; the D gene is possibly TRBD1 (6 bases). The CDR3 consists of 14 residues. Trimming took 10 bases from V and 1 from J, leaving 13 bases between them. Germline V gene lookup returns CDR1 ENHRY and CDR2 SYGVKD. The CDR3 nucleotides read TGTGCCACCTCAGGGGAAGTGAACACCGGGGAGCTGTTTTTT. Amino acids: CATSGEVNTGELFF.